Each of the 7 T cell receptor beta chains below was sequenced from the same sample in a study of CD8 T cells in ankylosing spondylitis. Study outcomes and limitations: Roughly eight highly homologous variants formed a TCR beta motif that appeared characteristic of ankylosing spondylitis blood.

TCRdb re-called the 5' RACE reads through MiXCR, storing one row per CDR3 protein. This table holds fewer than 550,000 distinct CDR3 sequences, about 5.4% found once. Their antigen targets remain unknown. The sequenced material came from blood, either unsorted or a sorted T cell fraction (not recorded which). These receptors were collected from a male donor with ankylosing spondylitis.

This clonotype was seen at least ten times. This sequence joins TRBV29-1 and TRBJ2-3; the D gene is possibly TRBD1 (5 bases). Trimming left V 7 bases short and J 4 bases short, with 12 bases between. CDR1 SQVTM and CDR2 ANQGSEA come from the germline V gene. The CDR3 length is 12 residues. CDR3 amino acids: CSAHRIPDTQYF. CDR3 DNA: TGCAGCGCCCACAGGATCCCAGATACGCAGTATTTT.

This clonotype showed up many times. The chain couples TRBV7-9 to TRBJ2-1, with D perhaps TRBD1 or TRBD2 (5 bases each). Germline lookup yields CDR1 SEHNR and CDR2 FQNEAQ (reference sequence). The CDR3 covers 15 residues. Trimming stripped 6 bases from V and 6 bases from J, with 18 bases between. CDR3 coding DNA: TGTGCCAGCAGTCGGGCCGGGACGAACGGCAATGAGCAGTTCTTC. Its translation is CASSRAGTNGNEQFF.

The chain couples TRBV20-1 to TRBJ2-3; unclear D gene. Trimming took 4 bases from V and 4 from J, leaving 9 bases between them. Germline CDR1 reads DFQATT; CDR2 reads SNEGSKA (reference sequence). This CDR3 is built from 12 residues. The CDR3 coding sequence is TGCAGTGCTATCTTGGCGGCAGATACGCAGTATTTT. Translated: CSAILAADTQYF.

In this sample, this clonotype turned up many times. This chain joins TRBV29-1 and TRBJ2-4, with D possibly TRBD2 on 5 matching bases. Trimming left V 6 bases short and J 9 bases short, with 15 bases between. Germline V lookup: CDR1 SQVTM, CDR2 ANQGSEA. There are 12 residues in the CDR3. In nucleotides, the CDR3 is TGCAGCGTCGTCGGGGATTGGGGCATTCAGTACTTC. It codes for CSVVGDWGIQYF.

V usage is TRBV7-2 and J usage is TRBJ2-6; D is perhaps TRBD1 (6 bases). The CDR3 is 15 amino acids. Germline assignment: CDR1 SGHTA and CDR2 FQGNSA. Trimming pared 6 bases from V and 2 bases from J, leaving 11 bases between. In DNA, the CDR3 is TGTGCCAGCAGGGGGCCAGGGGCTGGGGCCAACGTCCTGACTTTC. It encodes CASRGPGAGANVLTF.

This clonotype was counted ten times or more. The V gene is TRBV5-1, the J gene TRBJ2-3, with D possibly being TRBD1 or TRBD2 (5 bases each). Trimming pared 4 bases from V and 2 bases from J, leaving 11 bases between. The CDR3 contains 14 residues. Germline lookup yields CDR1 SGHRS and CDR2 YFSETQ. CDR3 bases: TGCGCCAGCAGCAACGGGGCCTTCACAGATACGCAGTATTTT. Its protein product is CASSNGAFTDTQYF.

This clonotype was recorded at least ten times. The CDR3 DNA reads as TGCAGTGCCCGATTCCATAGCACAGATACGCAGTATTTT. It translates to CSARFHSTDTQYF. This rearrangement joins TRBV20-1 to TRBJ2-3; D gene unclear. From germline, CDR1 is DFQATT and CDR2 SNEGSKA (reference sequence). V was shortened by 6 bases and J by 0 bases, with 10 bases between the two germline ends. The CDR3 has 13 residues.